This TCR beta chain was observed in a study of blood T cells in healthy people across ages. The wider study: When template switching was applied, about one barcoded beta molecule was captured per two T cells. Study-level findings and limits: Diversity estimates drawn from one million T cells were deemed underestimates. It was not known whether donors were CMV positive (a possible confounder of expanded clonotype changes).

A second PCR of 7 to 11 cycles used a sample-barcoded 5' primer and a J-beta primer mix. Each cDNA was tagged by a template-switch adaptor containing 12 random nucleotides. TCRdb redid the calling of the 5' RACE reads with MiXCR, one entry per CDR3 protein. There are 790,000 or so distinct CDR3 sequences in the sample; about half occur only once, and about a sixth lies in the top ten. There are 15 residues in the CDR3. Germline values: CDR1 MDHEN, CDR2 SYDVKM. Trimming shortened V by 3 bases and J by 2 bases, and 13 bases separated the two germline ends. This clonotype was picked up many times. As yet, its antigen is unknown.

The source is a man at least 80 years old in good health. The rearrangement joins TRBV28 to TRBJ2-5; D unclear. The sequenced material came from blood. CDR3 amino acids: CASSLTFVRQETQYF. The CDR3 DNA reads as TGTGCCAGCAGTTTGACGTTTGTCAGACAAGAGACCCAGTACTTC. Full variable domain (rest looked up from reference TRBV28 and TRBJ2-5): DVKVTQSSRYLVKRTGEKVFLECVQDMDHENMFWYRQDPGLGLRLIYFSYDVKMKEKGDIPEGYSVSREKKERFSLILESASTNQTSMYLCASSLTFVRQETQYFGPGTRLLVL.